Listed below are T cell receptor beta chains from one sample, sequenced in a study of Ad26.COV2.S vaccination and SARS-CoV-2 variants. The repertoire was sequenced with immunoSEQ multiplex PCR; TCRdb's copy has only in-frame clones and lacks some. The repertoire consists of more than 300,000 clones, with about 82% occurring once and the leading ten covering 1.5% to 2.5%. Sequencing used peripheral blood, obtained in a trial of Ad26.COV2.S vaccine versus placebo. Every receptor here comes from a person between 18 and 59 years old who received the Ad26.COV2.S COVID-19 vaccine or a placebo. Both conserved end residues are part of each CDR3. Fields, in order: D gene, V gene, J gene, clone size, CDR3 protein, CDR3 DNA. D genes are given only for firm matches. Some rows mark clone size as missing; the rest say once, few, many or name a class of expanded clone.

>NA|TRBV7-9|TRBJ1-5|NA
CASSPGLSQSPQHF
TGTGCCAGCAGCCCCGGATTATCCCAGTCGCCCCAGCATTTT
>NA|TRBV12-5|TRBJ1-5|NA
CASGGIQGPLVSNQPQHF
TGTGCTAGTGGCGGAATCCAGGGTCCTCTGGTTTCCAATCAGCCCCAGCATTTT
>TRBD1|TRBV5-1|TRBJ2-5|NA
CASSLEQGKETQYF
TGCGCCAGCAGCTTGGAACAGGGGAAAGAGACCCAGTACTTC
>TRBD1|TRBV7-7|TRBJ2-1|NA
CASSTDRANEQFF
TGTGCTAGCAGCACGGACAGGGCCAATGAGCAGTTCTTC
>TRBD1|TRBV28|TRBJ1-2|NA
CASFRDSGSRRGGYTF
TGTGCCAGCTTCCGGGACAGCGGCTCCCGAAGGGGTGGCTACACCTTC
>TRBD1|TRBV6-5|TRBJ2-7|once
CASTVDREYYEQYF
TGTGCCAGCACTGTAGACAGGGAATACTACGAGCAGTACTTC
>TRBD2|TRBV5-1|TRBJ2-2|NA
CASSLASGGTNTGELFF
TGCGCCAGCAGCTTGGCTAGCGGGGGGACGAACACCGGGGAGCTGTTTTTT
>NA|TRBV20-1|TRBJ1-5|NA
CSASARGDWGNQPQHF
TGCAGTGCTAGTGCTAGGGGGGACTGGGGCAATCAGCCCCAGCATTTT
>TRBD2|TRBV3-1/TRBV3-2|TRBJ2-3|NA
CASSQAAGGTDTQYF
TGTGCCAGCAGCCAAGCTGCGGGGGGCACAGATACGCAGTATTTT
>TRBD2|TRBV5-1|TRBJ2-7|once
CASSSSGVTYEQYF
TGCGCCAGCAGCTCAAGCGGGGTGACCTACGAGCAGTACTTC
>TRBD1|TRBV5-5|TRBJ1-5|NA
CASSSTPGGNRNQPQHF
TGTGCCAGCAGCTCGACTCCAGGGGGGAATCGAAATCAGCCCCAGCATTTT
>TRBD2|TRBV14|TRBJ2-3|NA
CASSKLKAGGPDTQYF
TGTGCCAGCAGCAAACTCAAAGCGGGGGGGCCAGATACGCAGTATTTT
>NA|TRBV5-6|TRBJ2-3|NA
CASSLDLLEGGKIDTQYF
TGTGCCAGCAGCTTGGACCTCCTCGAGGGGGGGAAGATAGATACGCAGTATTTT
>NA|TRBV14|TRBJ2-1|once
CASSQLQKSSYNEQFF
TGTGCCAGCAGCCAGCTACAGAAAAGCTCCTACAATGAGCAGTTCTTC
>TRBD2|TRBV10-3|TRBJ2-1|NA
CAITDPGGNNEQFF
TGTGCCATCACCGACCCGGGGGGGAACAATGAGCAGTTCTTC
>NA|TRBV19|TRBJ2-2|NA
CASRILSQGNTGELFF
TGTGCCAGTAGGATATTATCTCAAGGGAACACCGGGGAGCTGTTTTTT
>NA|TRBV30|TRBJ2-7|NA
CAWSIRGHEQYF
TGTGCCTGGAGTATAAGGGGCCACGAGCAGTACTTC
>TRBD2|TRBV7-6|TRBJ2-2|NA
CASSWQTRLAGGPDGELFF
TGTGCCAGCAGCTGGCAAACCCGACTAGCGGGGGGGCCTGACGGGGAGCTGTTTTTT
>NA|TRBV5-1|TRBJ2-1|NA
CASSLVGRGDHNEQFF
TGCGCCAGCAGCTTGGTAGGCAGAGGGGACCACAATGAGCAGTTCTTC
>TRBD2|TRBV5-1|TRBJ2-7|NA
CASSFFAGDEQYF
TGCGCCAGCAGCTTTTTTGCGGGGGACGAGCAGTACTTC
>NA|TRBV3-1/TRBV3-2|TRBJ2-7|NA
CASSIGTSNYEQYF
TGTGCCAGCAGCATTGGGACTTCGAACTACGAGCAGTACTTC
>NA|TRBV7-8|TRBJ1-6|NA
CASSLTTGFVNSPLHF
TGTGCCAGCAGCTTGACGACAGGCTTCGTGAATTCACCCCTCCACTTT
>NA|TRBV6-5|TRBJ1-4|NA
CASSYQGLTNEKLFF
TGTGCCAGCAGTTACCAGGGGTTAACTAATGAAAAACTGTTTTTT